This T cell receptor (beta chain) was identified during a study of T cell repertoires in cytomegalovirus infection. On the study more broadly: Both a matching HLA type and CMV infection were indicated by public TCR beta signatures. Regarding the study as a whole: Carriage of CMV together with the relevant HLA was identifiable through cumulative public TCR beta family frequency.

TCRdb reprocessed the reads with MiXCR, giving one entry per CDR3 protein. The table includes about 400,000 distinct CDR3 sequences, 15% to 20% detected once. As regards this clonotype: Its target is unknown.

Trimming cost V 5 bases and J 0 bases, with 14 bases left between them. The germline CDR1 and CDR2 sequences are LNHDA and SQIVND (reference sequence). The CDR3 spans 15 residues. Sequenced input: PBMCs. The chain carries TRBV19 and TRBJ2-7; D gene unclear. The origin of this receptor is a human donor in good health (CMV status not recorded). Some clones in this sample may be carry-over from other donors' samples. The CDR3 DNA sequence: TGTGCCAGTAGTGTCTACCTCTCCTCCTCCTACGAGCAGTACTTC. Protein: CASSVYLSSSYEQYF.